This is a list of T cell receptor beta chains from one sample in a study of memory CD4+ T cells and cytomegalovirus serostatus. Libraries were prepared by immunoSEQ multiplex PCR; TCRdb keeps only in-frame clonotypes and omits some of them. This sample yields under 50,000 clones, of which roughly 80% are seen a single time; 0.94% belongs to the top ten. The sample taken for sequencing was memory CD4+ T cells from blood. These receptors were taken from an adult in good health and CMV-seronegative. Both conserved end residues are part of each CDR3. Fields, in order: V gene, CDR3 length, J gene, clone size, CDR3 protein. The listing skips clone size in some rows; elsewhere it reads once, few, many or a size class.

>TRBV7-2|13|TRBJ2-7|NA
CASSLAHLRLQYF
>TRBV19|11|TRBJ1-3|few
CASQLGNTIYF
>TRBV9|12|TRBJ1-4|NA
CASSPGYEKLFF
>TRBV30|13|TRBJ2-1|NA
CACGTGSVREQFF
>TRBV19|16|TRBJ1-5|NA
CASSIDPRASNQPQHF
>TRBV28|18|TRBJ2-6|NA
CASSLWSRRTESTNVLTF
>TRBV7-2|15|TRBJ2-5|once
CASSPNGGPQETQYF
>TRBV2|13|TRBJ1-2|few
CASSESHNYGYTF
>TRBV27|14|TRBJ1-2|NA
CASSPKPRNYGYTF
>TRBV7-2|17|TRBJ1-2|NA
CASSPYRGGLRDYGYTF
>TRBV11-3|19|TRBJ1-4|once
CASSLDPGQGTTTNEKLFF
>TRBV28|11|TRBJ2-7|NA
CASIEGYEQYF
>TRBV19|15|TRBJ2-4|NA
CASSSGGTGVGIQYF